A single sample is the source of the 2 T cell receptor beta chains below, sequenced in a study of blood T cell repertoires in COVID-19 (dated by TCRdb to about 2020). Library preparation used the immunoSEQ multiplex PCR assay. This is the immuneACCESS table as TCRdb keeps it, with only in-frame sequences that have V and J called. A part of the clones is gone; compared with another copy, unresolved V genes explain less than half, and the rest is unexplained. Present in this sample are about 130,000 clones, around 80% of which were seen just once. The top ten hold roughly a tenth of the sample. What was sequenced was peripheral blood. The receptors derive from a human donor in a cohort sampled during active COVID-19.

The J gene is TRBJ1-1, the V gene TRBV6-6, with D uncertain. This CDR3 is built from 11 residues. CDR1 is MNHNY and CDR2 is SVGAGI in the germline V gene (reference sequence). V gave up 7 bases and J gave up 5 bases, with 8 bases separating them. The CDR3 nucleotides read TGTGCCAGCAAGTCCAGGACTGAAGCTTTCTTT. It codes for CASKSRTEAFF.

This clone was observed at least ten times. The gene calls are TRBV27 and TRBJ1-4; TRBD1 aligns across 7 bases. Trimming removed 5 bases from V and 5 bases from J; junction bases left unmatched: 5. Germline lookup yields CDR1 MNHEY and CDR2 SMNVEV (reference sequence). This CDR3 has 14 amino acids. The CDR3 here is CASSTGAPNEKLFF. The CDR3 nucleotides read TGTGCCAGCAGTACAGGGGCCCCGAATGAAAAACTGTTTTTT.